This TCR beta chain was recovered during a study of blood T cell repertoires in COVID-19. Study summary: Acute-phase and convalescent COVID-19 samples originated in the United States, Italy and Spain. Sources were T cells, B-cell-depleted T cells, or PBMCs; the material itself was cDNA or gDNA.

Per the authors' pipeline: Nucleated cell number was recorded as an estimate derived from reference gene primer amplification. Data came from immunoSEQ multiplex PCR; TCRdb stores just in-frame clones and leaves some out. D and trimming were read from the DNA, whereas the V and J calls and clone size are those reported in that table. The sample has roughly 50,000 clones, over 65% seen once; the top ten hold approximately 6%. The receptor's source is a woman aged 55-70 years with acute or convalescent COVID-19. Sequencing input: peripheral blood.

CDR3 sequence (DNA): TGTGCCAGCAGCTTGGGGGCGGGCGCCTACGAGCAGTACTTC. Its translation is CASSLGAGAYEQYF. The chain joins TRBV5-5 to TRBJ2-7; TRBD2 is a possible D gene (5 bases). This CDR3 has 14 residues. Germline loops: CDR1 SGHKS, CDR2 YYEKEE (reference sequence). Trimming left V 0 bases short and J 2 bases short, with 9 bases between.